This passage covers 30 T cell receptor beta chains from one sample sequenced in a study of cytomegalovirus exposure and HLA in healthy donors (dated by TCRdb to about 2017). The library was prepared using the immunoSEQ multiplex PCR assay. For the multiplex PCR, a mixture combining 60 forward primers for TCR Vbeta segments and 13 reverse primers for TCR Jbeta segments was used. TCRdb holds this immuneACCESS table with in-frame rearrangements only. Some clones are missing; in checked studies, unresolved V genes explain under half, and the rest has no known cause. Recorded for this sample are 100,000 to 150,000 clones; around 80% of them occurred a single time. The biggest ten clones account for about 1.7% of the sample. The source material was PBMCs. The source is a woman aged 45-59 years in good health and CMV-seronegative.

This clone was counted a few times. The chain uses TRBV6-1 and TRBJ2-7, with TRBD1 as a possible D gene (6 bases). CDR1 MNHNS and CDR2 SASEGT come from the germline V gene. Deletions cut 4 bases from V and 6 bases from J, with 16 bases between. The length of the CDR3 is 14 residues. The CDR3 region is CASSVGRAQGEQYV. CDR3 DNA sequence: TGTGCCAGCAGTGTAGGAAGGGCACAGGGCGAGCAGTACGTC.

This clone was observed once. The chain carries TRBV18 and TRBJ2-1; D might be TRBD2 (6 bases). The CDR3 is 17 residues long. Germline V gene sequence: CDR1 KGHSH, CDR2 LQKENI. The V end lost 3 bases, the J end lost 0 bases, and 15 bases lay between the germline ends. The CDR3 loop reads CASSPGEDVSSYNEQFF. CDR3 nucleotides: TGTGCCAGCTCACCGGGGGAGGACGTGAGCTCCTACAATGAGCAGTTCTTC.

V and J are TRBV7-9 and TRBJ1-2; D is perhaps TRBD1 (5 bases). The CDR3 extends over 11 amino acids. The V and J ends lost 8 bases and 3 bases respectively, with 7 bases between them. Germline V CDR1 and CDR2: SEHNR, FQNEAQ (reference sequence). The CDR3: CASGGDYGYTF. The CDR3 nucleotides are TGTGCCAGCGGGGGGGACTATGGCTACACCTTC.

The chain uses TRBV6-1 and TRBJ2-5, with 9 positions matching TRBD1. CDR1 is MNHNS and CDR2 is SASEGT in the germline V gene. This CDR3 is 15 amino acids long. Unmatched junction bases numbered 10, after V lost 6 bases and J lost 5 bases. CDR3: CASRQGADVLETQYF. In DNA form, the CDR3 reads TGTGCCAGCAGACAGGGGGCGGACGTGTTGGAGACCCAGTACTTC.

The chain links TRBV9 to TRBJ2-1; 11 bases are shared with TRBD2. V dropped 0 bases and J dropped 4; count of bases not matched to a gene: 9. The V gene's germline CDR1 is SGDLS and CDR2 YYNGEE. The CDR3 has 18 residues. The CDR3 loop is CASSVVPSGRSGYNEQFF. In DNA form, the CDR3 reads TGTGCCAGCAGCGTAGTTCCTAGCGGGAGGTCCGGGTACAATGAGCAGTTCTTC.

V is TRBV5-1 and J is TRBJ1-2; TRBD1 aligns across 7 bases. J was trimmed by 2 bases and V by 0 bases; bases with no gene match: 4. The V gene's germline CDR1 is SGHRS and CDR2 YFSETQ. The CDR3 loop spans 15 amino acids. CDR3 loop: CASSLAPTGNYGYTF. The CDR3 bases are TGCGCCAGCAGCTTGGCGCCGACAGGGAACTATGGCTACACCTTC.

The J gene is TRBJ2-2, the V gene TRBV19, with D perhaps TRBD1 (6 bases). From germline, CDR1 is LNHDA and CDR2 SQIVND (reference sequence). Trimming removed 3 bases at V and 1 base at J, with 9 bases between. CDR3 length: 15 residues. CDR3: CASSIRGKNTGELFF. CDR3 nucleotide sequence: TGTGCCAGTAGTATCAGGGGTAAGAACACCGGGGAGCTGTTTTTT.

This chain connects TRBV9 to TRBJ1-3; possible D gene TRBD1, 5 bases. Germline V CDR1 and CDR2: SGDLS, YYNGEE. This CDR3 is 14 amino acids long. V gave up 0 bases and J gave up 4 bases, with 8 bases separating them. This CDR3 reads CASSVGGLGNTIYF. For the CDR3, the DNA is TGTGCCAGCAGCGTAGGGGGACTCGGAAACACCATATATTTT.

This clone was picked up one time. This chain links TRBV7-2 with TRBJ1-4, with D unclear. Germline loops: CDR1 SGHTA, CDR2 FQGNSA. The CDR3 contains 14 residues. V lost 2 bases and J 1 base, leaving 5 bases between the germline ends. CDR3 amino acids: CASSLRVTNEKLFF. CDR3 nucleotide sequence: TGTGCCAGCAGCTTACGGGTAACTAATGAAAAACTGTTTTTT.

This clone was found a few times. The chain couples TRBV5-1 to TRBJ2-3; TRBD2 matches 10 bases. This CDR3 has 17 amino acids. After removal of 4 bases from V and 0 bases from J, the junction contained 8 bases not matched to a gene. Germline V gives CDR1 SGHRS, CDR2 YFSETQ. The DNA for the CDR3 is TGCGCCAGCAGCCCCCGAGGACTAGCGGCTAGCACAGATACGCAGTATTTT. This translates into CASSPRGLAASTDTQYF.

This clone was observed a handful of times. This chain uses TRBV5-5 with TRBJ2-7, with a weak D call TRBD1 (6 bases). This CDR3 has 13 residues. Trimming removed 4 bases from V and 4 bases from J, with 12 bases in between. Germline assignment: CDR1 SGHKS and CDR2 YYEKEE (reference sequence). The CDR3: CASSHPTGYEQYF. The CDR3 DNA reads as TGTGCCAGCAGCCACCCTACAGGGTACGAGCAGTACTTC.

Concerning this clone: Mismatch with germline at one junction end may stem from a read error. The J gene is TRBJ2-1, the V gene TRBV7-7; D is perhaps TRBD1 (5 bases). The CDR3 is made up of 14 amino acids. Germline V gives CDR1 SSHAT, CDR2 FNYEAQ (reference sequence). The CDR3 here is CASSLEAGWNEQFF. CDR3 DNA sequence: TGTGCTAGCAGCTTAGAGGCAGGGTGGAATGAGCAGTTCTTC.

The gene calls are TRBV19 and TRBJ1-3; D might be TRBD1 (6 bases). The germline CDR1 and CDR2 sequences are LNHDA and SQIVND (reference sequence). This CDR3 region has 16 residues. Deletions cut 5 bases from V and 0 bases from J, with 14 bases between. In DNA, the CDR3 is TGTGCCAGTAGTTCCGAGGGGGGGGTCTCTGGAAACACCATATATTTT. It translates to CASSSEGGVSGNTIYF.

CDR3 nucleotide sequence: TGTGCCAGCAGCTTGGGGAACAGGGGGGAAGAGACCCAGTACTTC. Protein: CASSLGNRGEETQYF. The chain couples TRBV5-8 to TRBJ2-5; 8 bases line up with TRBD1. The length of the CDR3 is 15 residues. The V segment lost 0 bases and the J segment 3 bases; nucleotides outside the gene matches: 4. Germline values: CDR1 SGHTS, CDR2 YDEGEE.

The chain carries TRBV6-5 and TRBJ2-1; tentative D call: TRBD2 (6 bases). The germline V gene encodes CDR1 MNHEY and CDR2 SVGAGI. This CDR3 spans 16 amino acids. V was clipped by 0 bases and J by 6 bases, with 15 bases between them. The CDR3 region has the DNA TGTGCCAGCAGTTACTCGAGCCGGGAGTTTGGCAATGAGCAGTTCTTC. Its protein is CASSYSSREFGNEQFF.

This clone was counted only a few times. The chain couples TRBV7-9 to TRBJ1-1; weak D call: TRBD1 (6 bases). This CDR3 spans 14 amino acids. The germline gives CDR1 SEHNR, CDR2 FQNEAQ (reference sequence). The V end was cut by 3 bases, the J end by 2 bases, with 10 bases between. The CDR3 is CASSFTGLNTEAFF. The CDR3 coding sequence is TGTGCCAGCAGCTTTACAGGGTTAAACACTGAAGCTTTCTTT.

The rearrangement links TRBV6-1 to TRBJ1-1, with D possibly being TRBD1 (5 bases). CDR3 length: 15 residues. V was pared by 4 bases and J by 5 bases, with 17 bases between. The V gene's germline CDR1 is MNHNS and CDR2 SASEGT. The CDR3 nucleotides read TGTGCCAGCAGTGGATACAGGAGCCTAGGGACTGAAGCTTTCTTT. Protein product: CASSGYRSLGTEAFF.

CDR3 amino acids: CASSASGTLGYEQYF. In nucleotides, the CDR3 is TGCGCCAGCAGCGCCTCAGGGACATTGGGCTACGAGCAGTACTTC. The V and J genes are TRBV5-1 and TRBJ2-7, with D perhaps matching TRBD1 (6 bases). Germline CDR1 is SGHRS and CDR2 is YFSETQ. The V end was cut by 4 bases, the J end by 3 bases, with 17 bases between. The CDR3 is made up of 15 amino acids.

V usage is TRBV19 and J usage is TRBJ1-4, with a tentative D call TRBD1 (6 bases). Per the germline V gene, CDR1 is LNHDA and CDR2 is SQIVND (reference sequence). Trimming cost V 1 base and J 10 bases, with 10 bases left between them. The CDR3 has 13 residues. CDR3 DNA: TGTGCCAGTAGTATAGGGGGGGGCGGAAAACTGTTTTTT. The encoded protein is CASSIGGGGKLFF.

This sequence joins TRBV28 and TRBJ1-4, with 7 bases identical to TRBD1. With V trimmed by 5 bases and J by 8 bases, 8 bases remained unmatched. The length of the CDR3 is 14 residues. CDR1 is MDHEN and CDR2 is SYDVKM in the germline V gene. The CDR3: CASSLRQGYEKLFF. CDR3 sequence (DNA): TGTGCCAGCAGTCTTCGACAGGGATACGAAAAACTGTTTTTT.

The chain combines TRBV28 with TRBJ2-2, with D unclear. Germline assignment: CDR1 MDHEN and CDR2 SYDVKM. This CDR3 contains 13 residues. The germline V and J ends were trimmed by 5 bases and 3 bases, with 7 bases remaining between them. The CDR3 nucleotides read TGTGCCAGCAGTAACAAGTACACCGGGGAGCTGTTTTTT. Protein: CASSNKYTGELFF.

This chain links TRBV13 with TRBJ2-2, with 7 positions matching TRBD1. V shed 5 bases, J shed 1 base, and the junction held 10 bases outside the gene matches. Germline V gene sequence: CDR1 PRHDT, CDR2 FYEKMQ (reference sequence). There are 17 residues in the CDR3. The CDR3 protein is CASSPWRQGVNTGELFF. CDR3 coding DNA: TGTGCCAGCAGCCCCTGGCGGCAGGGGGTGAACACCGGGGAGCTGTTTTTT.

In its sample, this clone was seen once. The chain carries TRBV27 and TRBJ2-5; tentatively, D is TRBD2 (5 bases). Germline values: CDR1 MNHEY, CDR2 SMNVEV (reference sequence). Trimming removed 3 bases from V and 2 bases from J, with 7 bases in between. The CDR3 loop spans 13 amino acids. This chain's CDR3 is CASSFRGQETQYF. Written as DNA, the CDR3 is TGTGCCAGCAGTTTCCGGGGACAAGAGACCCAGTACTTC.

This clone is a singleton in its sample. A junction end diverges from the germline sequence, so it may reflect a read error. The V and J genes are TRBV6-1 and TRBJ1-5, with D unresolved. The germline V gene has CDR1 MNHNS and CDR2 SASEGT. The CDR3 has 15 amino acids. CDR3: CASSERRRVNQPQNF. DNA for the CDR3: TGTGCCAGCAGTGAAAGGCGGAGGGTCAATCAGCCCCAGAATTTT.

This chain connects TRBV19 to TRBJ2-7, with 13 positions matching TRBD2. The CDR3 totals 17 residues. The V gene's germline CDR1 is LNHDA and CDR2 SQIVND (reference sequence). V lost 2 bases and J lost 3; bases outside the gene matches: 7. The CDR3 bases are TGTGCCAGTAGTATAAAGGGACTAGCGGGGAAAGTCTACGAGCAGTACTTC. This translates into CASSIKGLAGKVYEQYF.

This chain connects TRBV4-1 to TRBJ1-5; D gene unclear. Trimming removed 0 bases at V and 0 bases at J, with 6 bases between. The CDR3 contains 15 residues. The V gene's germline CDR1 is MGHRA and CDR2 YSYEKL. In nucleotides, the CDR3 is TGCGCCAGCAGCCAAGATTCCCGTAGCAATCAGCCCCAGCATTTT. Protein product: CASSQDSRSNQPQHF.

The chain employs TRBV30 and TRBJ1-1, with D tentatively TRBD1 (6 bases). CDR1 and CDR2 (germline): GTSNPN, SVGIG (reference sequence). The CDR3 is 12 amino acids. The ends were cut back, 5 bases at V and 1 base at J, with 8 bases in the middle. As DNA, the CDR3 is TGTGCCTGGGGACAGCCGAACACTGAAGCTTTCTTT. It specifies CAWGQPNTEAFF.

The V gene is TRBV29-1, the J gene TRBJ2-1, with D hard to call. The V gene's germline CDR1 is SQVTM and CDR2 ANQGSEA. V dropped 0 bases and J dropped 0 bases, with 9 bases sitting between them. CDR3 size: 15 residues. The CDR3 protein is CSVEEALPSYNEQFF. CDR3 bases: TGCAGCGTTGAAGAAGCCCTCCCCTCCTACAATGAGCAGTTCTTC.

The V gene is TRBV30, the J gene TRBJ2-5, with D perhaps TRBD2 (6 bases). Germline loops: CDR1 GTSNPN, CDR2 SVGIG (reference sequence). The V and J ends lost 0 bases and 8 bases respectively, with 13 bases between them. The CDR3 extends over 13 amino acids. The DNA for the CDR3 is TGTGCCTGGAGTGTACGGGGAGGCACTACCCAGTACTTC. This codes for CAWSVRGGTTQYF.

CDR3 amino acids: CAWSVGGPGANVLTF. CDR3 in DNA: TGTGCCTGGAGTGTGGGAGGGCCTGGGGCCAACGTCCTGACTTTC. The chain is built from TRBV30 and TRBJ2-6; 7 bases are shared with TRBD2. CDR3 length: 15 residues. After removal of 0 bases from V and 2 bases from J, the junction contained 1 base not matched to a gene. In germline, CDR1 is GTSNPN, CDR2 SVGIG (reference sequence). The full variable domain, in which reference TRBV30 and TRBJ2-6 provide the parts outside the CDR3, is SQTIHQWPATLVQPVGSPLSLECTVEGTSNPNLYWYRQAAGRGLQLLFYSVGIGQISSEVPQNLSASRPQDRQFILSSKKLLLSDSGFYLCAWSVGGPGANVLTFGAGSRLTVL.